The clone carrying this T cell receptor (beta chain) was detected only once. Profiled with immunoSEQ multiplex PCR; TCRdb holds only in-frame clones, not every one. Of 15,000 to 20,000 clones listed, around 87% are singletons. Per the germline V gene, CDR1 is SGHDT and CDR2 is YYEEEE. Trimming removed 2 bases at V and 3 bases at J, with 8 bases between. This CDR3 contains 14 residues. This sample is drawn from a study of technical replicates of blood from several donors. The TCR was taken from a human donor in good health. The sample was PBMCs. The chain combines TRBV5-6 with TRBJ2-2, with D uncertain. The CDR3 nucleotides are TGTGCCAGCAGCTTTGGCCATTACACCGGGGAGCTGTTTTTT. It translates to CASSFGHYTGELFF.